The 28 T cell receptor beta chains below all came from one sample that was sequenced in a study of PD-L1 blockade in urothelial cancer. The time point is: peripheral blood 6 weeks after treatment start. TCRdb keeps only in-frame clones here, not all; method: immunoSEQ multiplex PCR. The sample records 40,000 to 60,000 clones, approximately 80% being singletons. The sample in question was PBMCs, obtained around atezolizumab (anti-PD-L1) treatment. All receptors derive from a man between 65 and 80 years old with urothelial cancer.

The V gene is TRBV5-4, the J gene TRBJ1-1; TRBD1 aligns across 9 bases. The V gene end was trimmed by 4 bases and the J gene end by 1 base; junction bases not matched to a gene: 11. The CDR3 has 17 residues. Per germline, CDR1 SGHNT and CDR2 YYREEE (reference sequence). The chain's CDR3 is CASSPYLGTGSNTEAFF. The CDR3 nucleotides are TGTGCCAGCAGCCCGTACTTGGGGACAGGGTCGAACACTGAAGCTTTCTTT.

V gene TRBV6-1 combines with J gene TRBJ2-7; 11 nucleotides align to TRBD2. This CDR3 comprises 15 residues. Germline CDR1 reads MNHNS; CDR2 reads SASEGT. The J segment lost 3 bases and the V segment lost 6 bases, leaving 7 bases of the junction unmatched. The CDR3 here is CASSWRGLAVYEQYF. The CDR3 DNA sequence: TGTGCCAGCAGCTGGAGGGGACTAGCGGTCTACGAGCAGTACTTC.

This clone was recorded once. The chain uses TRBV11-2 and TRBJ2-7, with TRBD2 as a possible D gene (6 bases). The length of the CDR3 is 17 residues. V shed 5 bases and J shed 2 bases, with 22 bases lying between them. Per germline, CDR1 SGHAT and CDR2 FQNNGV. The CDR3, as DNA: TGTGCCAGCAGCCTAAACTGGGGACTCCCGGGGGCCTACGAGCAGTACTTC. The encoded protein is CASSLNWGLPGAYEQYF.

V usage is TRBV5-8 and J usage is TRBJ2-7; D unresolved. Trimming left V 2 bases short and J 9 bases short, with 15 bases between. The germline V gene encodes CDR1 SGHTS and CDR2 YDEGEE. The CDR3 has 13 amino acids. CDR3 in DNA: TGTGCCAGCAGCTTCGGTGGAAGTACGGGGCAGTACTTC. This sequence encodes CASSFGGSTGQYF.

In its sample, this clone was seen a few times. The gene calls are TRBV5-4 and TRBJ2-3, with D possibly TRBD2 on 7 matching bases. The CDR3 has 16 residues. Trimming shortened V by 4 bases and J by 3 bases, and 18 bases separated the two germline ends. Germline lookup yields CDR1 SGHNT and CDR2 YYREEE (reference sequence). The CDR3 protein is CASSRVGGGGTDTQYF. DNA of the CDR3: TGTGCCAGCAGCCGGGTAGGGGGAGGGGGGACAGATACGCAGTATTTT.

The V gene is TRBV19, the J gene TRBJ2-4, with 7 bases that match TRBD1. The CDR3 consists of 16 residues. Trimming took 5 bases from V and 4 from J; bases not matched to a gene: 11. Germline V gives CDR1 LNHDA, CDR2 SQIVND (reference sequence). The CDR3 nucleotides are TGTGCCAGTAGTGCAAATGCCGGGACAGTAAAAAACATTCAGTACTTC. Translation: CASSANAGTVKNIQYF.

The CDR3 loop reads CAWSGDLRARGQFF. The CDR3 DNA follows: TGTGCCTGGAGTGGCGACCTACGAGCTCGAGGGCAGTTCTTC. The chain carries TRBV30 and TRBJ2-1; D is unclear. Per the germline V gene, CDR1 is GTSNPN and CDR2 is SVGIG (reference sequence). The CDR3 runs 14 residues. The V end lost 1 base, the J end lost 12 bases, and 19 bases lay between the germline ends.

The chain employs TRBV10-3 and TRBJ1-2; 10 bases map to TRBD1. Germline assignment: CDR1 ENHRY and CDR2 SYGVKD. The trim removed 2 bases at V and 4 bases at J, leaving 16 bases unmatched. The CDR3 consists of 19 residues. CDR3: CAISEPTDPRQGALYGYTF. Written as DNA, the CDR3 is TGTGCCATCAGTGAGCCGACCGATCCTAGACAGGGGGCACTCTATGGCTACACCTTC.

This rearrangement joins TRBV27 to TRBJ2-1; D is uncertain. This CDR3 comprises 15 residues. V was trimmed by 5 bases and J by 0 bases, leaving 11 bases between them. Germline V CDR1 and CDR2: MNHEY, SMNVEV (reference sequence). DNA of the CDR3: TGTGCCAGCAGTCCAACTTCCTTCTCCTACAATGAGCAGTTCTTC. Translation: CASSPTSFSYNEQFF.

V is TRBV5-1 and J is TRBJ2-3; TRBD1 agrees at 7 bases. The CDR3 totals 16 residues. Trimming cost V 0 bases and J 2 bases; bases outside gene matches: 6. The germline V gene encodes CDR1 SGHRS and CDR2 YFSETQ. The CDR3: CASSLAYTGVTDTQYF. In DNA form, the CDR3 reads TGCGCCAGCAGCTTGGCCTATACAGGGGTCACAGATACGCAGTATTTT.

The chain joins TRBV7-3 to TRBJ2-3; 11 bases are shared with TRBD2. V was pared by 5 bases and J by 4 bases, with 5 bases of the junction left unmatched. Germline CDR1 is SGHTA and CDR2 is FQGTGA. This CDR3 is built from 15 residues. The CDR3: CASSQASGRPDTQYF. The CDR3 DNA follows: TGTGCCAGCAGCCAGGCTAGCGGGAGGCCAGATACGCAGTATTTT.

V is TRBV29-1 and J is TRBJ2-5; 10 bases line up with TRBD2. There are 13 residues in the CDR3. J was trimmed by 5 bases and V by 4 bases; bases with no gene match: 4. CDR1 is SQVTM, CDR2 ANQGSEA, per germline. CDR3 in DNA: TGCAGCGTTGCGAATAGCGGGAGGGAGACCCAGTACTTC. This sequence encodes CSVANSGRETQYF. Full variable domain (outside the CDR3, taken from reference TRBV29-1 and TRBJ2-5): SAVISQKPSRDICQRGTSLTIQCQVDSQVTMMFWYRQQPGQSLTLIATANQGSEATYESGFVIDKFPISRPNLTFSTLTVSNMSPEDSSIYLCSVANSGRETQYFGPGTRLLVL.

V gene TRBV9 combines with J gene TRBJ2-2; possible D gene TRBD2, 5 bases. The length of the CDR3 is 17 residues. The V end lost 0 bases, the J end lost 0 bases, and 12 bases lay between the germline ends. Germline CDR1 SGDLS, CDR2 YYNGEE. This CDR3 is CASSVGILAPNTGELFF. The CDR3 region has the DNA TGTGCCAGCAGCGTAGGGATCCTAGCCCCGAACACCGGGGAGCTGTTTTTT. The whole variable domain, filled in from reference TRBV9 and TRBJ2-2, reads DSGVTQTPKHLITATGQRVTLRCSPRSGDLSVYWYQQSLDQGLQFLIQYYNGEERAKGNILERFSAQQFPDLHSELNLSSLELGDSALYFCASSVGILAPNTGELFFGEGSRLTVL.

The chain joins TRBV5-1 to TRBJ1-2, with 8 positions matching TRBD1. With 4 bases clipped from V and 4 bases from J, the junction kept 6 bases outside the gene matches. The germline V gene has CDR1 SGHRS and CDR2 YFSETQ. The CDR3 runs 14 residues. CDR3 amino acids: CASSGGTGGYGYTF. For the CDR3, the DNA is TGCGCCAGCAGCGGCGGGACAGGAGGCTATGGCTACACCTTC. Together with reference TRBV5-1 and TRBJ1-2, the CDR3 gives the full variable domain: KAGVTQTPRYLIKTRGQQVTLSCSPISGHRSVSWYQQTPGQGLQFLFEYFSETQRNKGNFPGRFSGRQFSNSRSEMNVSTLELGDSALYLCASSGGTGGYGYTFGSGTRLTVV.

V usage is TRBV11-2 and J usage is TRBJ1-4, with a tentative D call TRBD1 (5 bases). The germline gives CDR1 SGHAT, CDR2 FQNNGV. The CDR3 sequence is 15 residues long. V lost 2 bases, J lost 0 bases, and 7 bases lay in between. CDR3 amino acids: CASSLSGTTNEKLFF. The CDR3 DNA follows: TGTGCCAGCAGCTTATCAGGGACAACTAATGAAAAACTGTTTTTT.

The chain carries TRBV10-3 and TRBJ2-7; weak D call: TRBD2 (5 bases). Germline CDR1 reads ENHRY; CDR2 reads SYGVKD. The CDR3 is 17 amino acids. Between the trimmed V and J ends, which lost 3 bases and 0 bases, there was a span of 18 bases. This CDR3 reads CAISELGSDTFSYEQYF. As DNA, the CDR3 is TGTGCCATCAGTGAACTGGGGAGCGACACCTTCTCCTACGAGCAGTACTTC.

With regard to this clone: This sequence may be a read error, since a much larger clone differs from it by one base. This chain links TRBV5-6 with TRBJ1-3, with D tentatively TRBD1 (5 bases). The CDR3 sequence is 17 residues long. Germline V gene lookup returns CDR1 SGHDT and CDR2 YYEEEE. The CDR3 DNA is TGTGCCAGCAGCTTGACAGGATGGGGAAGCTCTGGAAGCACCATATATTTT. It yields the protein CASSLTGWGSSGSTIYF.

V usage is TRBV28 and J usage is TRBJ2-4, with TRBD1 matching 7 bases. This CDR3 is 17 amino acids long. Germline V gives CDR1 MDHEN, CDR2 SYDVKM. V lost 5 bases, J lost 3 bases, and 13 bases stayed unmatched. The CDR3 DNA reads TGTGCCAGCAGTCCTCGACAGGGTGGAAAAGTCAAAAACATTCAGTACTTC. The encoded protein is CASSPRQGGKVKNIQYF. Full variable domain (remainder filled in from reference TRBV28 and TRBJ2-4): DVKVTQSSRYLVKRTGEKVFLECVQDMDHENMFWYRQDPGLGLRLIYFSYDVKMKEKGDIPEGYSVSREKKERFSLILESASTNQTSMYLCASSPRQGGKVKNIQYFGAGTRLSVL.

The sample holds a few counts of this clone. The chain is built from TRBV2 and TRBJ1-1; weak D call: TRBD1 (6 bases). The ends were cut back, 6 bases at V and 0 bases at J, with 11 bases in the middle. This CDR3 region has 14 residues. Germline lookup yields CDR1 SNHLY and CDR2 FYNNEI. CDR3 in DNA: TGTGCCAGCAGGGCGGACAGTGTGAACACTGAAGCTTTCTTT. This codes for CASRADSVNTEAFF.

This sequence joins TRBV6-5 and TRBJ2-3; 7 positions agree with TRBD1. The CDR3 length is 15 residues. The V gene's germline CDR1 is MNHEY and CDR2 SVGAGI. Unmatched junction bases numbered 7, after V lost 2 bases and J lost 5 bases. The CDR3 is CASSYATGVGDTQYF. CDR3 in DNA: TGTGCCAGCAGTTACGCCACAGGGGTTGGAGATACGCAGTATTTT.

The CDR3 bases are TGTGCCACCAGCACCCCCCCCCGGGGAGGAGGTAGAGATACGCAGTATTTT. Its translation is CATSTPPRGGGRDTQYF. The chain has TRBV15 and TRBJ2-3; maybe TRBD2 (6 bases). The length of the CDR3 is 17 residues. V dropped 4 bases and J dropped 5 bases, with 22 bases sitting between them. Germline lookup yields CDR1 LNHNV and CDR2 YYDKDF (reference sequence).

The V and J genes are TRBV7-3 and TRBJ1-1; 9 nucleotides agree with TRBD1. Germline V CDR1 and CDR2: SGHTA, FQGTGA. CDR3 length: 14 amino acids. Unmatched junction bases numbered 2, after V lost 1 base and J lost 5 bases. The CDR3: CASSLRQGGTEAFF. As DNA, the CDR3 is TGTGCCAGCAGCTTAAGACAGGGGGGGACTGAAGCTTTCTTT. Full variable domain (outside the CDR3, taken from reference TRBV7-3 and TRBJ1-1): GAGVSQTPSNKVTEKGKYVELRCDPISGHTALYWYRQSLGQGPEFLIYFQGTGAADDSGLPNDRFFAVRPEGSVSTLKIQRTERGDSAVYLCASSLRQGGTEAFFGQGTRLTVV.

This rearrangement joins TRBV11-2 to TRBJ1-1; 7 bases align to TRBD1. The V gene's germline CDR1 is SGHAT and CDR2 FQNNGV. The CDR3 has 14 amino acids. The V gene end was trimmed by 4 bases and the J gene end by 1 base; junction bases not matched to a gene: 3. The CDR3 sequence: CASSSGQRNTEAFF. DNA for the CDR3: TGTGCCAGCAGCTCGGGACAGCGGAACACTGAAGCTTTCTTT.

This clone has only one observation. CDR3 DNA sequence: TGTGCCAGCAGCATCAGGGGGGCGGCACTAGCCAAAAACATTCAGTACTTC. It encodes CASSIRGAALAKNIQYF. V gene TRBV21-1 combines with J gene TRBJ2-4; the table's D call TRBD1 went unverified against the DNA. TRBV21-1 is a recognized pseudogene. This CDR3 is built from 17 residues.

The chain is built from TRBV19 and TRBJ2-7; D possibly corresponds to TRBD1 (5 bases). Germline V lookup: CDR1 LNHDA, CDR2 SQIVND (reference sequence). The CDR3 runs 15 residues. Trimming stripped 4 bases from V and 0 bases from J, with 13 bases between. CDR3 protein: CASSTTDSFSYEQYF. The CDR3 coding sequence is TGTGCCAGTAGTACTACCGACAGTTTCTCCTACGAGCAGTACTTC.

The CDR3 loop is CASSLVSRGSNEKLFF. The CDR3 DNA reads as TGTGCCAGCAGCTTGGTTTCAAGGGGGAGTAATGAAAAACTGTTTTTT. V usage is TRBV7-8 and J usage is TRBJ1-4; D is perhaps TRBD1 (6 bases). V lost 3 bases and J 4 bases, leaving 15 bases between the germline ends. This CDR3 is built from 16 residues. CDR1 is SGHVS, CDR2 FQNEAQ, per germline.

This clone was observed a few times. The V and J genes are TRBV7-2 and TRBJ1-5; D is unclear. Trimming cost V 3 bases and J 6 bases, with 6 bases left between them. The CDR3 runs 12 residues. Germline V lookup: CDR1 SGHTA, CDR2 FQGNSA. The CDR3 loop reads CASSFYGQPQHF. The CDR3 bases are TGTGCCAGCAGCTTTTACGGTCAGCCCCAGCATTTT.

J is TRBJ1-3 and V is TRBV2; no reliable D call. CDR3 length: 17 amino acids. Trimming stripped 3 bases from V and 0 bases from J, with 15 bases between. Germline CDR1 and CDR2: SNHLY and FYNNEI. The CDR3 DNA reads TGTGCCAGCAGTGATGAGGTTAGAAGCTTCTCTGGAAACACCATATATTTT. The encoded protein is CASSDEVRSFSGNTIYF. Based on the CDR3 plus reference TRBV2 and TRBJ1-3, the full variable domain is EPEVTQTPSHQVTQMGQEVILRCVPISNHLYFYWYRQILGQKVEFLVSFYNNEISEKSEIFDDQFSVERPDGSNFTLKIRSTKLEDSAMYFCASSDEVRSFSGNTIYFGEGSWLTVV.